A selection of T cell receptor beta chains follows, all from one sample in a study of blood T cell repertoires in COVID-19. Sequencing was performed with immunoSEQ multiplex PCR; in TCRdb, only in-frame clones are kept and a portion is missing. The sample lists about 250,000 clones; 70% to 90% were seen once. Material: peripheral blood. The source is a man aged 18 to 29 with active or convalescent COVID-19. CDR3s include the opening cysteine and the closing phenylalanine or tryptophan. D genes are given only for firm matches. A row's size may be missing; if present it is once, few, many or a size class.

clone size	J gene	V gene	CDR3 length	D gene	CDR3 DNA	CDR3 protein
.	TRBJ1-5	TRBV16	16	TRBD1	TGTGCCAGCAGCCAACAGGGGGGAACGAGCAATCAGCCCCAGCATTTT	CASSQQGGTSNQPQHF
.	TRBJ1-1	TRBV5-5	14	TRBD1	TGTGCCAGCAGCTACGGGACAGGGTTGACTGAAGCTTTCTTT	CASSYGTGLTEAFF
.	TRBJ2-5	TRBV18	14	TRBD1	TGTGCCAGCTCACCCCGACAGGGGGAAGAGACCCAGTACTTC	CASSPRQGEETQYF
.	TRBJ1-4	TRBV21-1	23	.	TGTGCCAGCAGCAAAATCAGAAACCGGGACAGCCTTCTTTGTTACTCGGCTAATGAAAAACTGTTTTTT	CASSKIRNRDSLLCYSANEKLFF
.	TRBJ2-2	TRBV19	13	.	TGTGCCAGTAGTCTCGTAAATGTCGGGGAGCTGTTTTTT	CASSLVNVGELFF
.	TRBJ2-1	TRBV6-5	15	TRBD2	TGTGCCAGCAACTCGCTAGCGGGGGTCCACAATGAGCAGTTCTTC	CASNSLAGVHNEQFF
.	TRBJ2-7	TRBV27	13	TRBD1	TGTGCCAGCAGTGCCGGGACAGGCTACGAGCAGTACTTC	CASSAGTGYEQYF
.	TRBJ2-1	TRBV4-3	17	.	TGCGCCAGCAGCCAAGACCCTGCCGGCGGGGCCTACAATGAGCAGTTCTTC	CASSQDPAGGAYNEQFF
.	TRBJ2-2	TRBV6-5	13	.	TGTGCCAGCAGTTCCCTGAACACCGGGGAGCTGTTTTTT	CASSSLNTGELFF
.	TRBJ1-4	TRBV9	13	.	TGTGCCAGCAGCCAGGGAGGTAATGAAAAACTGTTTTTT	CASSQGGNEKLFF
.	TRBJ1-1	TRBV7-6	15	.	TGTGCCAGCAGCTTCCAGACAGGCCTGAACACTGAAGCTTTCTTT	CASSFQTGLNTEAFF
.	TRBJ1-2	TRBV28	12	.	TGTGCCAGCAGTCCTTTGAGAAGGTACGGGGCCTTC	CASSPLRRYGAF
.	TRBJ1-2	TRBV3-1/TRBV3-2	14	.	TGTGCCAGCAGCCATCAACAGGGCTCGGGTGGCTACACCTTC	CASSHQQGSGGYTF
.	TRBJ2-1	TRBV6-1	14	.	TGTGCCAGCAGTGAGGGGAGCTCCTACAATGAGCAGTTCTTC	CASSEGSSYNEQFF
.	TRBJ1-6	TRBV7-2	15	TRBD1	TGTGCCAGCAGCTTAGCGAGACAGGGCTTCTCACCCCTCCACTTT	CASSLARQGFSPLHF
.	TRBJ2-6	TRBV6-1	16	TRBD1	TGTGCCAGCAGTGAACGACAGGGGACCGGGGCCAACGTCCTGACTTTC	CASSERQGTGANVLTF
once	TRBJ2-5	TRBV5-1	17	TRBD2	TGCGCCAGCAACTACCTTACGGGGGGTATTGGTGTAGAGACCCAGTACTTC	CASNYLTGGIGVETQYF
.	TRBJ2-1	TRBV4-3	17	.	TGCGCCAGCAGCCAAGATCACGCGGGGCCCCCCTACAATGAGCAGTTCTTC	CASSQDHAGPPYNEQFF
once	TRBJ2-4	TRBV28	15	TRBD2	TGTGCCAGCAGTTTATTCGGGAGGGCCTTGGGCATTCAGTACTTC	CASSLFGRALGIQYF